These 3 T cell receptor beta chains were all obtained from the same sample, sequenced in a study of blood T cells in healthy people across ages. A second PCR, run for 7 to 11 cycles, used a sample-barcoded 5' primer plus a J-beta primer mix. TCRdb used MiXCR to reprocess the 5' RACE reads, holding one entry per CDR3 protein. Of fewer than 700,000 distinct CDR3 sequences listed, around 50% are singletons. Sequences were obtained from blood. Receptor source: a man at least 80 years old in good health.

This clonotype was counted only a few times. The rearrangement links TRBV4-3 to TRBJ1-4, with D perhaps TRBD1 (5 bases). V was pared by 0 bases and J by 8 bases, with 16 bases between. The CDR3 is 16 amino acids. Germline CDR1 and CDR2: LGHNA and YSLEER. CDR3 sequence: CASSQEPPHAGEKLFF. As DNA, the CDR3 is TGCGCCAGCAGCCAAGAACCCCCACACGCAGGGGAAAAACTGTTTTTT.

The chain combines TRBV7-9 with TRBJ2-5; 10 bases are shared with TRBD1. The CDR3 length is 15 residues. V lost 6 bases to trimming and J lost 2 bases; unmatched junction nucleotides: 6. Per germline, CDR1 SEHNR and CDR2 FQNEAQ (reference sequence). CDR3 loop: CASRLGTGAQETQYF. CDR3 bases: TGTGCCAGCAGACTCGGGACAGGGGCTCAAGAGACCCAGTACTTC.

The CDR3 sequence: CASSPQATSSYEQYF. CDR3 DNA: TGTGCCAGCTCACCACAGGCTACCTCGTCCTACGAGCAGTACTTC. J is TRBJ2-7 and V is TRBV18, with unresolved D. CDR1 and CDR2 (germline): KGHSH, LQKENI. V was clipped by 1 base and J by 1 base, with 11 bases between them. The CDR3 has 15 amino acids.